This T cell receptor (beta chain) is from a study of T-cell memory formation after mild COVID-19. In the study overall: Clusters were largely donor specific.

Trimming removed 4 bases at V and 6 bases at J, with 20 bases between. The CDR3 length is 15 residues. The germline V gene encodes CDR1 SGDLS and CDR2 YYNGEE. The 5'RACE method, run with constant-segment primers, produced TCR alpha and TCR beta cDNA libraries (carrying sample barcodes and UMIs). Each CDR3 protein is one row after TCRdb ran MiXCR on the 5' RACE reads. The sample has about 39,000 distinct CDR3 sequences, around 6.1% seen once. Study-wide findings and caveats: Of the contracting clones, CD4+ ones lay mainly in CM and EM, and CD8+ ones in EMRA. Cross-reactive memory apparently joined, as some responding clones appeared in pre-infection memory.

This clonotype was picked up many times. Its antigen is as yet unknown. The TCR comes from an adult who had mild COVID-19 (a few samples of this study predate the infection). Cell type and time point are not known. The rearrangement uses TRBV9 and TRBJ2-7, with D possibly being TRBD2 (5 bases). Sample: PBMCs or a T cell subset sorted from them (not recorded which). The CDR3 spells CASSPLTGLGGEQYF. The CDR3 DNA follows: TGTGCCAGCAGCCCCCTTACGGGATTGGGTGGCGAGCAGTACTTC.